This is a list of T cell receptor beta chains from one sample in a study of blood T cell repertoires in COVID-19. Profiled with immunoSEQ multiplex PCR; TCRdb holds only in-frame clones, not every one. This sample has more than 35,000 clones, with 70% to 90% found just once. The material sequenced was peripheral blood. The receptors here all came from a human donor in a cohort sampled during active COVID-19. Both conserved end residues are trimmed from each CDR3.

V gene: TRBV5-6; CDR3 protein: ASSLPGGFYEQY
V gene: TRBV5-1; CDR3 protein: ASSAGQGPHNEQF
V gene: TRBV6-5; CDR3 protein: ASQIGNTIY
V gene: TRBV5-8; CDR3 protein: ASSLDRPHYGYT
V gene: TRBV5-1; CDR3 protein: ASSLEGQGWHEQY
V gene: TRBV5-1; CDR3 protein: ASSLGSGTLAKNIQY
V gene: TRBV29-1; CDR3 protein: SVLTSGGGETQY
V gene: TRBV6-1; CDR3 protein: ASSEALGAGANVLT
V gene: TRBV19; CDR3 protein: ASSTFQGRPEYGYT
V gene: TRBV12-3/TRBV12-4; CDR3 protein: ASSNRYNEQF
V gene: TRBV7-2; CDR3 protein: ASSILAGGPYEQF
V gene: TRBV15; CDR3 protein: ATSSFHSGTGYGYT
V gene: TRBV18; CDR3 protein: ASSPRQGEPYGYT
V gene: TRBV5-5; CDR3 protein: ASSLTGTGSYGYT
V gene: TRBV6-1; CDR3 protein: ASSDPFSGNTIY
V gene: TRBV4-2; CDR3 protein: ASSQDGQVNQPQH
V gene: TRBV18; CDR3 protein: ASTPGGVNTEAF
V gene: TRBV2; CDR3 protein: ASILEVGMNTEAF
V gene: TRBV7-2; CDR3 protein: ASRLVGGGLIYEQY
V gene: TRBV25-1; CDR3 protein: ASRPLRTSLGTQY
V gene: TRBV18; CDR3 protein: ASSPPGTSGRSKTQY
V gene: TRBV6-5; CDR3 protein: ASIKGAYEQY
V gene: TRBV11-2; CDR3 protein: ASSLRDRSLEQY
V gene: TRBV20-1; CDR3 protein: SASGPGELF
V gene: TRBV4-3; CDR3 protein: ASSQYQGPVGELF
V gene: TRBV9; CDR3 protein: ASSPGTGGNQPQH
V gene: TRBV15; CDR3 protein: ATSAGADTDTQY
V gene: TRBV5-6; CDR3 protein: ASSSLEGSPLH
V gene: TRBV5-4; CDR3 protein: ASSTGSSVAGNTIY
V gene: TRBV11-2; CDR3 protein: ASSLDLRGNRETQY
V gene: TRBV19; CDR3 protein: ASSISTGELF
V gene: TRBV18; CDR3 protein: ASSPGDRVNYGYT
V gene: TRBV3-1/TRBV3-2; CDR3 protein: ASSRQQGISAEAF
V gene: TRBV2; CDR3 protein: ASSRQQTSTDTQY
V gene: TRBV3-1/TRBV3-2; CDR3 protein: ASSQDLASGGAGKETQY
V gene: TRBV7-6; CDR3 protein: ASSGWQGPNTEAF
V gene: TRBV19; CDR3 protein: ASSIRTSGAPTGELF
V gene: TRBV30; CDR3 protein: AWNPGTGVTDTQY
V gene: TRBV5-4; CDR3 protein: ASSLEQGASPLH
V gene: TRBV7-2; CDR3 protein: ASSTLAGGTDTQY
V gene: TRBV7-2; CDR3 protein: ASSQQLRSGNTIY
V gene: TRBV5-1; CDR3 protein: ASSHALGDTGELF
V gene: TRBV7-9; CDR3 protein: ASSAQGALSNTEAF
V gene: TRBV6-5; CDR3 protein: ASRVQGATAF
V gene: TRBV7-9; CDR3 protein: ASSLWDRGNEQF
V gene: TRBV5-1; CDR3 protein: ASSLEGRGETQY
V gene: TRBV5-4; CDR3 protein: ASSSSGGAYNEQF
V gene: TRBV3-1/TRBV3-2; CDR3 protein: ASSQDGGRNNSPLH
V gene: TRBV18; CDR3 protein: ASSPGQDTEAF
V gene: TRBV5-4; CDR3 protein: ASSFGGGDSYEQY
V gene: TRBV28; CDR3 protein: ASSSGQPQH
V gene: TRBV4-3; CDR3 protein: ASSQDWADETEAF
V gene: TRBV11-2; CDR3 protein: ASSLNSAGQETQY